This is a list of T cell receptor beta chains from one sample in a study of CD8+CD57+ T cells in acquired aplastic anemia. From the reads, TCRdb called clonotypes with MiXCR, one entry per CDR3 protein. This repertoire shows 200,000 to 300,000 distinct CDR3 sequences, approximately 82% found once; its top ten account for 40% to 55%. The sequenced material came from sorted CD4+, CD8+, or CD8+CD57+ T cells (not recorded which) from PBMCs. Receptor source: a human donor with aplastic anemia. Both conserved end residues are part of each CDR3. Each record gives: clone size, J gene, V gene, D gene, CDR3 protein, CDR3 DNA. The D gene is left open where the match is weak. Not all rows give a size; the values are once, few, many and, for expanded clones, a class.

- | TRBJ2-1 | TRBV19 | - | CASSIAGTSYTEQFF | TGTGCCAGTAGTATAGCGGGGACATCCTACACTGAGCAGTTCTTC
- | TRBJ2-3 | TRBV7-9 | - | CASSLAGSSGRQYF | TGTGCCAGCAGCTTAGCTGGAAGTAGCGGTAGGCAGTATTTT
- | TRBJ2-7 | TRBV7-2 | - | CASSLTGSPDEQYF | TGTGCCAGCAGCTTAACGGGAAGCCCCGACGAGCAGTATTTC
once | TRBJ2-2 | TRBV24-1 | TRBD1 | CASSHGQGCAGELFF | TGTGCCAGCAGTCACGGACAGGGTTGTGCCGGGGAGCTGTTTTTT
- | TRBJ1-5 | TRBV7-8 | - | CASGLAGGDEQHF | TGTGCCAGCGGCTTAGCGGGAGGAGATGAGCAGCATTTT
- | TRBJ2-7 | TRBV2 | - | CASSGATNIHEQYF | TGTGCCAGCAGTGGAGCTACGAACATTCACGAGCAGTACTTC
few | TRBJ2-3 | TRBV7-8 | - | CASGDGGRDKKYF | TGTGCCAGCGGGGACGGGGGCAGAGATAAGAAGTATTTT
- | TRBJ1-2 | TRBV6-1 | - | CASSLAGRRYGYTF | TGTGCCAGCAGCCTCGCGGGACGACGCTATGGCTACACCTTC
- | TRBJ1-1 | TRBV6-1 | - | CAISVENYPLVNTEAFF | TGTGCCATCAGTGTAGAGAACTATCCCCTGGTGAACACTGAAGCTTTCTTT
- | TRBJ2-3 | TRBV14 | TRBD1 | CASSPGQGSREQYF | TGTGCCAGCAGCCCGGGACAGGGGTCTAGGGAGCAGTATTTT
- | TRBJ2-3 | TRBV7-2 | TRBD2 | CASSLASSGSSTDTQYF | TGTGCCAGCAGCTTAGCGAGTAGCGGGTCTAGCACAGATACGCAGTATTTT
once | TRBJ2-3 | TRBV2 | - | CCGRGSGTDTQYF | TGTTGCGGCAGGGGCTCCGGGACAGATACGCAGTATTTT
- | TRBJ2-5 | TRBV7-3 | - | CASSLTRQHQHFGF | -
many | TRBJ1-1 | TRBV7-6 | - | CASSLGGARVQSEAFF | TGTGCCAGCAGCTTAGGCGGGGCGCGAGTTCAATCTGAAGCTTTCTTT
once | TRBJ2-1 | TRBV7-8 | TRBD2 | CASSLAGGSDTEYFF | TGTGCCAGCAGTTTAGCGGGAGGTTCCGATACTGAGTATTTCTTC
- | TRBJ1-6 | TRBV7-2 | - | CASSLTSYTDPQHF | TGTGCCAGCAGCTTGACTTCATATACCGATCCGCAGCACTTT
- | TRBJ2-3 | TRBV11-3 | - | CASSLDLTDRDTQYF | TGTGCCAGCAGCTTAGATCTGACAGATAGAGATACGCAGTATTTT
- | TRBJ1-5 | TRBV7-8 | - | CASSLSGGSDTQYHF | TGTGCCAGCAGCTTATCGGGGGGGTCCGATACGCAGTATCATTTT
- | TRBJ2-7 | TRBV5-5 | - | CASSFIRDQYF | TGCGCCAGCAGCTTTATCAGGGATCAGTACTTC
- | TRBJ2-7 | TRBV25-1 | - | CASSDTAGTDLPYEQYF | TGTGCCAGCAGTGACACAGCCGGGACGGACTTACCCTACGAGCAGTACTTC
- | TRBJ2-1 | TRBV7-9 | - | CASSLGGRNGKDEQFF | TGTGCCAGCAGCTTGGGAGGCAGAAACGGGAAGGATGAGCAGTTCTTC
- | TRBJ2-1 | TRBV7-2 | - | CASSQGGGNYEDEQFF | TGTGCCAGCAGCCAGGGCGGCGGAAACTACGAGGATGAGCAGTTCTTC
- | TRBJ2-1 | TRBV6-5 | - | CASSRAGGRGGYEQFF | TGTGCCAGCAGCAGAGCAGGGGGGCGCGGAGGCTATGAGCAGTTCTTC
- | TRBJ1-5 | TRBV7-8 | TRBD1 | CASTLSEGAHKPQHF | TGTGCCAGCACTCTTTCGGAGGGGGCCCATAAGCCCCAGCATTTT
medium-sized | TRBJ2-7 | TRBV7-7 | TRBD1 | CASSSNYRGHEQYF | TGTGCCAGCAGCTCCAACTACAGGGGTCACGAGCAGTACTTC
- | TRBJ1-6 | TRBV7-2 | - | CASSFRQGGYNSPLHF | TGTGCCAGCAGCTTTCGGCAGGGCGGCTATAATTCACCCCTCCACTTT
- | TRBJ2-7 | TRBV7-8 | - | CASSLAQGPDAQYF | TGTGCCAGCAGCTTAGCACAAGGTCCCGATGCGCAGTACTTC
many | TRBJ2-2 | TRBV4-1 | - | CASSQDRVETGELFF | TGCGCCAGCAGCCAAGATCGTGTGGAAACCGGGGAGCTGTTTTTT
- | TRBJ1-5 | TRBV10-3 | - | CAISQLAQHGQPQHF | TGTGCCATCAGCCAGCTCGCCCAGCACGGTCAGCCCCAGCATTTT
- | TRBJ1-2 | TRBV11-2 | - | CASSSLWRGNYGYTF | -
- | TRBJ1-2 | TRBV6-5 | - | CASSYVPGQVNGYTF | TGTGCCAGCAGTTACGTTCCGGGACAAGTAAATGGCTACACCTTC
- | TRBJ2-1 | TRBV5-4 | - | CASSSTSARGNEQFF | TGTGCCAGCAGCAGTACTAGCGCAAGGGGGAATGAGCAGTTCTTC
- | TRBJ2-2 | TRBV9 | - | CASSVEDYPLLNMFF | TGTGCCAGCAGCGTAGAGGACTATCCCCTGCTGAACATGTTTTTT
- | TRBJ2-1 | TRBV2 | TRBD2 | CAKRGGGTDTQFF | TGTGCCAAAAGGGGCGGGGGGACCGATACGCAGTTCTTC
- | TRBJ1-1 | TRBV7-9 | - | CASSPQGRDNEQFFF | TGTGCCAGCAGCCCACAGGGTAGGGACAATGAGCAGTTTTTCTTT
- | TRBJ2-7 | TRBV7-2 | TRBD2 | CASAGTSFHETHF | TGTGCCAGCGCCGGGACTAGCTTCCACGAGACGCACTTC
- | TRBJ2-3 | TRBV7-8 | - | CASRFAGTHTQYF | TGTGCCAGCAGGTTCGCGGGCACACATACGCAGTATTTT
few | TRBJ2-1 | TRBV25-1 | - | CASSELPGPYNEQFF | TGTGCCAGCAGTGAACTACCTGGGCCTTACAATGAGCAGTTCTTC
- | TRBJ2-6 | TRBV7-8 | - | CASSKGGVRANVLTF | TGTGCCAGCAGCAAGGGGGGGGTACGGGCCAACGTCCTGACTTTC
once | TRBJ2-3 | TRBV7-9 | - | CASSLARGAHTQGF | TGTGCCAGCAGCTTAGCACGCGGGGCGCATACGCAGGGATTT
- | TRBJ2-3 | TRBV29-1 | - | CSVRTDTQYF | TGCAGCGTACGCACAGATACGCAGTATTTT
- | TRBJ2-3 | TRBV20-1 | - | CSVRGLITQYF | TGCAGCGTTAGGGGACTCATTACGCAGTATTTT
- | TRBJ2-5 | TRBV7-3 | - | CASSLAHGPNTTQYF | TGTGCCAGCAGCTTAGCCCACGGGCCCAATACGACCCAGTACTTC